The TCR beta chain described here comes from a study of metastatic and nonmetastatic thyroid tumors. Study at large: The authors compared repertoires across blood and tumor or nodule tissue from malignant and benign thyroid patients. Study observations and caveats: Malignant thyroid tumors reportedly exceeded benign nodules significantly in TCR beta diversity, with the difference appearing in blood and tumor.

Nobody among the patients had been given any treatment before thyroid surgery. Original handling: A classifier of distant metastasis in papillary thyroid cancer was built from CDR3 differences (across clinicopathological groups). TCRdb re-called the PCR reads through MiXCR. TCRdb's processing, not the study's, gives the V and J calls here. This sample has roughly 7,000 clones; 3% to 4% occur once, and the top ten carry roughly a sixth. This clone is medium-sized within its sample. Its specificity is unknown. This CDR3 contains 14 residues. Between the trimmed V and J ends, which lost 2 bases and 7 bases, there was a span of 12 bases. Germline CDR1 and CDR2: MNHEY and SVGAGI.

V usage is TRBV6-5 and J usage is TRBJ1-5; perhaps TRBD1 as D (5 bases). The source of this sequence is a female donor with papillary thyroid cancer or a benign thyroid nodule (not recorded which). Some clones in this sample may be carry-over from other donors' samples. The sequenced material came from tumor tissue. The CDR3 DNA reads TGTGCCAGCAGTTACCGGGGGGTCCTCCAGCCCCAGCATTTT. Its protein product is CASSYRGVLQPQHF.